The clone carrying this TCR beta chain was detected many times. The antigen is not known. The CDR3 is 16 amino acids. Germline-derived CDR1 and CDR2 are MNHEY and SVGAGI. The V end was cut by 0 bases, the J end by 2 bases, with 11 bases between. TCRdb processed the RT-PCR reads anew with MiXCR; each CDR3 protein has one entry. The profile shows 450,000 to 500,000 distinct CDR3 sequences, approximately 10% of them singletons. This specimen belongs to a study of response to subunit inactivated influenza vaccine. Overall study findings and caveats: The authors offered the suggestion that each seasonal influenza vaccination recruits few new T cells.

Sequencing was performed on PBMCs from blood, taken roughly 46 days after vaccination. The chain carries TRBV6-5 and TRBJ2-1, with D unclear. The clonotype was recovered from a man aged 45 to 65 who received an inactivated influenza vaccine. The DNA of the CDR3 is TGTGCCAGCAGTTACTCGCCGGCCTCAGCCTACAATGAGCAGTTCTTC. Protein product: CASSYSPASAYNEQFF.